The 18 T cell receptor beta chains reported below all come from one sample, sequenced in a study of blood T cell repertoires in COVID-19. Profiled with immunoSEQ multiplex PCR; TCRdb holds only in-frame clones, not every one. The data contain approximately 160,000 clones, approximately 83% of them singletons. The sample was peripheral blood. The receptors shown here come from an older woman with acute or convalescent COVID-19.

This chain links TRBV19 with TRBJ1-1, with D perhaps TRBD1 (5 bases). This CDR3 is built from 13 residues. Trimming left V 5 bases short and J 7 bases short, with 14 bases between. CDR1 is LNHDA, CDR2 SQIVND, per germline (reference sequence). CDR3 sequence reads: CASSSLGGDEAFF. The CDR3 nucleotides read TGTGCCAGTAGTTCCCTCGGGGGAGATGAAGCTTTCTTT.

The gene calls are TRBV7-9 and TRBJ1-2; no firm D call. The CDR3 covers 13 residues. V lost 3 bases and J lost 1, with 6 bases in between. The germline V gene encodes CDR1 SEHNR and CDR2 FQNEAQ (reference sequence). The CDR3 DNA reads as TGTGCCAGCAGCTTTGGCAGTAACTATGGCTACACCTTC. Translating gives CASSFGSNYGYTF.

This clone came up a few times. This chain uses TRBV5-4 with TRBJ2-3, with TRBD2 identical over 15 bases. This CDR3 is 19 amino acids long. With V trimmed by 4 bases and J by 0 bases, 9 bases remained unmatched. The germline V gene encodes CDR1 SGHNT and CDR2 YYREEE (reference sequence). CDR3 amino acids: CASSPFGTSGGSSTDTQYF. The DNA of the CDR3 is TGTGCCAGCAGCCCATTTGGGACTAGCGGGGGGTCTAGCACAGATACGCAGTATTTT.

The chain uses TRBV7-2 and TRBJ1-2; TRBD1 agrees at 10 bases. Looked up from germline, CDR1 is SGHTA and CDR2 is FQGNSA. V trimming: 5 bases; J trimming: 8 bases; junction bases outside the gene matches: 11. The CDR3 is 15 residues long. CDR3 residues: CASSIHRGTGEGYTF. The CDR3 DNA is TGTGCCAGCAGCATCCACCGTGGGACAGGGGAAGGCTACACCTTC.

V gene TRBV7-9 combines with J gene TRBJ1-1; 8 nucleotides match TRBD1. With 5 bases clipped from V and 6 bases from J, the junction kept 8 bases outside the gene matches. The CDR3 contains 14 residues. Germline CDR1 reads SEHNR; CDR2 reads FQNEAQ (reference sequence). This chain's CDR3 is CASSIRQGWAEAFF. The CDR3 region has the DNA TGTGCCAGCAGCATCAGACAGGGGTGGGCTGAAGCTTTCTTT.

The sample holds a few counts of this clone. The rearrangement joins TRBV6-2 or TRBV6-3 to TRBJ1-1, with no clear D. The CDR3 has 13 amino acids. Germline CDR1 and CDR2: MNHEY and SVGEGT. Trimming took off 3 bases at V and 3 bases at J, with 8 bases between the two ends. The CDR3 DNA follows: TGTGCCAGCAGTTATCGAGTAGACACTGAAGCTTTCTTT. Protein product: CASSYRVDTEAFF.

J is TRBJ1-2 and V is TRBV27, with TRBD1 identical over 9 bases. The CDR3 consists of 14 residues. Germline V lookup: CDR1 MNHEY, CDR2 SMNVEV (reference sequence). V lost 5 bases and J lost 8; bases outside the gene matches: 9. CDR3 protein: CASSPLGQGRGYTF. As DNA, the CDR3 is TGTGCCAGCAGTCCCCTGGGACAGGGCCGCGGCTACACCTTC.

The rearrangement joins TRBV5-4 to TRBJ2-1; tentative D call: TRBD1 (5 bases). Germline loops: CDR1 SGHNT, CDR2 YYREEE (reference sequence). The CDR3 covers 16 residues. The V and J ends lost 4 bases and 0 bases respectively, with 14 bases between them. For the CDR3, the DNA is TGTGCCAGCAGCCAAAATACAGGTTCCTCCTACAATGAGCAGTTCTTC. It encodes CASSQNTGSSYNEQFF.

The chain joins TRBV30 to TRBJ1-2; D might be TRBD1 (6 bases). The CDR3 totals 14 residues. Deletions cut 1 base from V and 8 bases from J, with 17 bases between. The germline V gene has CDR1 GTSNPN and CDR2 SVGIG (reference sequence). The CDR3 loop is CAWSGNDRLGGYTF. The CDR3 DNA reads TGTGCCTGGAGTGGTAATGACAGGTTGGGAGGCTACACCTTC.

This clone was detected once. The chain has TRBV5-4 and TRBJ1-4; a possible D gene is TRBD1 (6 bases). The germline V gene encodes CDR1 SGHNT and CDR2 YYREEE (reference sequence). V lost 2 bases, J lost 7 bases, and 12 bases lay in between. The CDR3 spans 14 residues. This CDR3 reads CASSLPGVGEKLFF. The CDR3, as DNA: TGTGCCAGCAGCTTACCAGGGGTGGGTGAAAAACTGTTTTTT.

This clone was observed a single time. The chain employs TRBV5-5 and TRBJ2-3; a weak D match, TRBD1 (6 bases). Looked up from germline, CDR1 is SGHKS and CDR2 is YYEKEE (reference sequence). This CDR3 has 12 amino acids. Deletions cut 1 base from V and 11 bases from J, with 11 bases between. The CDR3 nucleotides read TGTGCCAGCAGCTTGCTACAGGGTAGGCAGTATTTT. It translates to CASSLLQGRQYF. The full variable domain, in which reference TRBV5-5 and TRBJ2-3 provide the parts outside the CDR3, is DAGVTQSPTHLIKTRGQQVTLRCSPISGHKSVSWYQQVLGQGPQFIFQYYEKEERGRGNFPDRFSARQFPNYSSELNVNALLLGDSALYLCASSLLQGRQYFGPGTRLTVL.

The rearrangement joins TRBV7-2 to TRBJ2-2; 10 nucleotides align to TRBD2. J gave up 8 bases and V 5 bases, and 14 bases lay outside the gene matches. This CDR3 has 17 amino acids. From germline, CDR1 is SGHTA and CDR2 FQGNSA. The CDR3 DNA is TGTGCCAGCAGCAAAGCCGGGACTAGCGCCCTTTCAGGGGAGCTGTTTTTT. This codes for CASSKAGTSALSGELFF.

This clone was seen once. This chain connects TRBV7-2 to TRBJ2-7; 8 nucleotides line up with TRBD2. J gave up 7 bases and V 2 bases, and 7 bases lay outside the gene matches. This CDR3 is 14 amino acids long. Per germline, CDR1 SGHTA and CDR2 FQGNSA. The CDR3 bases are TGTGCCAGCAGCTTATCGGGGGGGGCAAGGGAGCAGTACTTC. Its translation: CASSLSGGAREQYF.

This chain joins TRBV24-1 and TRBJ2-2; TRBD2 is a possible D gene (6 bases). V was trimmed by 2 bases and J by 2 bases, leaving 14 bases between them. This CDR3 contains 17 residues. The germline gives CDR1 KGHDR, CDR2 SFDVKD. This CDR3 reads CATSDSNGLFNTGELFF. The CDR3 DNA is TGTGCCACCAGTGATTCCAACGGACTATTTAACACCGGGGAGCTGTTTTTT.

J is TRBJ2-5 and V is TRBV12-3 or TRBV12-4, with unresolved D. V lost 4 bases and J lost 5, with 5 bases in between. This CDR3 spans 11 amino acids. CDR3 sequence reads: CASSSKETQYF. In DNA form, the CDR3 reads TGTGCCAGCAGTTCTAAGGAGACCCAGTACTTC.

V is TRBV28 and J is TRBJ1-1; D gene uncertain. V was cut by 2 bases and J by 4 bases, with 5 bases left in between. The CDR3 runs to 12 residues. Germline CDR1 and CDR2: MDHEN and SYDVKM. In nucleotides, the CDR3 is TGTGCCAGCAGTTTAGGGCTCACTGAAGCTTTCTTT. It codes for CASSLGLTEAFF.

This clone was seen once. The chain carries TRBV5-1 and TRBJ2-2, with D tentatively TRBD1 (5 bases). V lost 3 bases to trimming and J lost 1 base, with 7 bases between them. The CDR3 spans 14 residues. CDR1 and CDR2 (germline): SGHRS, YFSETQ. DNA for the CDR3: TGCGCCAGCAGCTACCAGGGGAACACCGGGGAGCTGTTTTTT. Its translation is CASSYQGNTGELFF.

In this sample, this clone turned up a few times. The chain joins TRBV18 to TRBJ1-5; perhaps TRBD1 as D (5 bases). The germline gives CDR1 KGHSH, CDR2 LQKENI. CDR3 length equals 18 residues. V lost 2 bases to trimming and J lost 4 bases, with 21 bases between them. The CDR3 here is CASSPRGPQGDSNQPQHF. CDR3 coding DNA: TGTGCCAGCTCACCAAGGGGCCCCCAAGGGGATTCAAATCAGCCCCAGCATTTT. Using reference TRBV18 and TRBJ1-5 for the parts outside the CDR3, the full variable domain is NAGVMQNPRHLVRRRGQEARLRCSPMKGHSHVYWYRQLPEEGLKFMVYLQKENIIDESGMPKERFSAEFPKEGPSILRIQQVVRGDSAAYFCASSPRGPQGDSNQPQHFGDGTRLSIL.